This entry lists 21 T cell receptor beta chains sequenced from one sample in a study of shared clonotypes between healthy human individuals. The assay was immunoSEQ multiplex PCR, and TCRdb's table has in-frame clones only and misses some. The sample has 550,000 to 750,000 clones; 92% are singletons. Positively selected for CCR7, the CD45RO-negative cells used as naive CD8 cells excluded terminally differentiated effector memory CD45RA+ cells. Source material: naive CD8+ T cells sorted from blood. These receptors were collected from a man aged 25 to 40 in good health.

The genes are TRBV2 and TRBJ2-2; weak D call: TRBD2 (6 bases). Germline CDR1 reads SNHLY; CDR2 reads FYNNEI. Trimming shortened V by 11 bases and J by 4 bases, and 17 bases separated the two germline ends. The CDR3 sequence is 14 residues long. CDR3 amino acids: CALRRGSGTGELFF. The DNA for the CDR3 is TGTGCCCTTCGTCGGGGGAGTGGCACCGGGGAGCTGTTTTTT.

The chain carries TRBV4-1 and TRBJ1-1; D ambiguous. V was cut by 1 base and J by 6 bases, with 18 bases left in between. This CDR3 region has 16 residues. Germline V gene lookup returns CDR1 MGHRA and CDR2 YSYEKL. CDR3 protein: CASSQALGSRMAEAFF. Written as DNA, the CDR3 is TGCGCCAGCAGCCAAGCCCTGGGGTCCAGGATGGCTGAAGCTTTCTTT.

J is TRBJ2-2 and V is TRBV29-1; TRBD1 matches 10 bases. V was clipped by 7 bases and J by 5 bases; unmatched bases: 10. Germline V gene lookup returns CDR1 SQVTM and CDR2 ANQGSEA. CDR3 length: 15 residues. CDR3 DNA: TGCAGCGCCAAAGTTCGGACAGGGGGGACCGGGGAGCTGTTTTTT. This translates into CSAKVRTGGTGELFF.

In DNA, the CDR3 is TGCAGCGTTGACACGGGCTACACCTTC. Translating gives CSVDTGYTF. V usage is TRBV29-1 and J usage is TRBJ1-2, with no clear D. The CDR3 length is 9 residues. V lost 3 bases, J lost 8 bases, and 4 bases lay in between. CDR1 and CDR2 from the germline V gene are SQVTM and ANQGSEA.

The chain is built from TRBV11-2 and TRBJ2-7; 9 nucleotides line up with TRBD2. Germline V lookup: CDR1 SGHAT, CDR2 FQNNGV. Trimming took 5 bases from V and 6 from J; bases not matched to a gene: 5. The CDR3 runs 13 residues. CDR3 residues: CASSGGTSSEQYF. The CDR3 DNA reads TGTGCCAGCAGCGGCGGGACTAGCAGCGAGCAGTACTTC.

In this sample, this clone turned up a few times. This rearrangement joins TRBV6-1 to TRBJ2-7, with TRBD1 as a possible D gene (5 bases). Germline CDR1 is MNHNS and CDR2 is SASEGT. The CDR3 runs to 14 residues. The V and J ends lost 8 bases and 1 base respectively, with 15 bases between them. The CDR3 DNA is TGTGCCAGCGCACGCGAACAGGTATCCTACGAGCAGTACTTC. Translating gives CASAREQVSYEQYF.

J is TRBJ1-1 and V is TRBV27, with D unclear. The CDR3 is 14 amino acids. CDR1 and CDR2 from the germline V gene are MNHEY and SMNVEV (reference sequence). V was trimmed by 5 bases and J by 2 bases, leaving 12 bases between them. The CDR3 DNA is TGTGCCAGCAGTCCTCGTGGACTAAACACTGAAGCTTTCTTT. Translated, it gives CASSPRGLNTEAFF.

This clone has just one count. The chain joins TRBV9 to TRBJ2-6; D remains unclear. The CDR3 spans 17 residues. Looked up from germline, CDR1 is SGDLS and CDR2 is YYNGEE. V lost 4 bases and J 0 bases, leaving 14 bases between the germline ends. CDR3 sequence reads: CASSIRPLVSGANVLTF. DNA of the CDR3: TGTGCCAGCAGCATCCGCCCCCTAGTCTCTGGGGCCAACGTCCTGACTTTC.

The J gene is TRBJ1-1, the V gene TRBV6-1; 8 nucleotides line up with TRBD1. This CDR3 has 15 residues. The V gene end was trimmed by 4 bases and the J gene end by 1 base; junction bases not matched to a gene: 5. Per the germline V gene, CDR1 is MNHNS and CDR2 is SASEGT. The DNA for the CDR3 is TGTGCCAGCAGTGTTACCGGGACAGGGAACACTGAAGCTTTCTTT. This sequence encodes CASSVTGTGNTEAFF.

The V and J genes are TRBV6-5 and TRBJ2-5; 9 bases agree with TRBD1. The CDR3 length is 14 residues. J gave up 5 bases and V 7 bases, and 8 bases lay outside the gene matches. The germline CDR1 and CDR2 sequences are MNHEY and SVGAGI. The CDR3 reads CASKQDRGWETQYF. CDR3 DNA: TGTGCCAGCAAGCAGGACAGGGGTTGGGAGACCCAGTACTTC.

The chain joins TRBV10-1 to TRBJ2-7; TRBD1 might be the D (6 bases). The CDR3 contains 18 residues. Trimming removed 1 base at V and 6 bases at J, with 25 bases between. CDR1 WNHNN and CDR2 SYGVQD come from the germline V gene (reference sequence). The CDR3 reads CASSEYSVLGAHLGEQYF. The CDR3 nucleotides are TGCGCCAGCAGTGAGTATAGCGTTTTGGGGGCGCATCTTGGCGAGCAGTACTTC.

CDR3 protein: CASSLDPGTNYGYTF. CDR3 sequence (DNA): TGTGCCAGCAGCTTAGATCCAGGGACTAACTATGGCTACACCTTC. The V call is TRBV7-6, the J call TRBJ1-2; a weak D match, TRBD1 (5 bases). This CDR3 comprises 15 residues. Germline V gene data show CDR1 as SGHVS and CDR2 as FNYEAQ. The V and J ends lost 1 base and 0 bases respectively, with 9 bases between them.

The chain employs TRBV7-9 and TRBJ2-1; 8 bases line up with TRBD2. Germline V CDR1 and CDR2: SEHNR, FQNEAQ (reference sequence). The trim removed 3 bases at V and 4 bases at J, leaving 5 bases unmatched. The CDR3 has 15 amino acids. The CDR3 DNA is TGTGCCAGCAGCTTTCCTGCGGGAGGTTACAATGAGCAGTTCTTC. The encoded protein is CASSFPAGGYNEQFF.

In this sample, this clone turned up a few times. The rearrangement uses TRBV6-5 and TRBJ1-2, with 7 bases aligning to TRBD1. CDR3 length: 15 residues. Unmatched junction bases numbered 11, after V lost 2 bases and J lost 8 bases. Germline values: CDR1 MNHEY, CDR2 SVGAGI. CDR3 in amino acids: CASSYGGQRVYGYTF. The CDR3 nucleotides read TGTGCCAGCAGTTACGGGGGACAGCGGGTTTACGGCTACACCTTC.

The sample holds one count of this clone. The chain uses TRBV11-3 and TRBJ2-7; tentatively, D is TRBD1 or TRBD2 (5 bases each). This CDR3 spans 15 amino acids. The V end lost 4 bases, the J end lost 0 bases, and 13 bases lay between the germline ends. The germline V gene has CDR1 SGHNT and CDR2 YENEEA. CDR3 in DNA: TGTGCCAGCAGCTCGGGGACGGGGAGCTCCTACGAGCAGTACTTC. Its translation is CASSSGTGSSYEQYF.

As for this clone: One end of the junction varies from germline; a read error may be responsible. V usage is TRBV7-7 and J usage is TRBJ2-2; 7 bases fit TRBD2. The CDR3 contains 17 residues. Germline lookup yields CDR1 SSHAT and CDR2 FNYEAQ (reference sequence). The CDR3 loop reads CASSLRAGPSNTGELFF. DNA for the CDR3: TGTGCTAGCAGCTTAAGAGCGGGACCTTCGAACACCGGGGAGCTGTTTTTT.

On this clone: One end of the junction fails to match germline, which may point to a read error. V gene TRBV7-7 combines with J gene TRBJ2-1; D ambiguous. The CDR3 has 18 residues. CDR1 SSHAT and CDR2 FNYEAQ come from the germline V gene (reference sequence). The CDR3, as DNA: TGTGCTAGCAGCTTAGAAGTCGCAGGAAGGCACTCCTACAATGAGCAGTTCTTC. The encoded protein is CASSLEVAGRHSYNEQFF. Filled out from reference TRBV7-7 and TRBJ2-1, the complete variable domain reads GAGVSQSPRYKVTKRGQDVTLRCDPISSHATLYWYQQALGQGPEFLTYFNYEAQPDKSGLPSDRFSAERPEGSISTLTIQRTEQRDSAMYRCASSLEVAGRHSYNEQFFGPGTRLTVL.

The count of this clone is one. The junction shows a germline mismatch at one end, possibly a read error. This sequence joins TRBV5-4 and TRBJ2-7; TRBD1 agrees at 7 bases. The CDR3 has 12 residues. Looked up from germline, CDR1 is SGHNT and CDR2 is YYREEE (reference sequence). CDR3 amino acids: CASSLGTGPKSF. The CDR3, as DNA: TGTGCCAGCAGCTTGGGGACAGGCCCTAAATCATTC.

This clone was observed a single time. The chain links TRBV9 to TRBJ2-3; D may correspond to TRBD1 or TRBD2 (6 bases each). V was shortened by 3 bases and J by 4 bases, with 21 bases between the two germline ends. This CDR3 comprises 17 residues. CDR1 is SGDLS, CDR2 YYNGEE, per germline. The CDR3 region is CASSEGGRRDFADTQYF. In DNA form, the CDR3 reads TGTGCCAGCAGCGAGGGGGGCAGGCGGGACTTCGCAGATACGCAGTATTTT.

This chain uses TRBV27 with TRBJ2-3; the match to TRBD1 covers 9 bases. This CDR3 comprises 14 residues. The germline V gene encodes CDR1 MNHEY and CDR2 SMNVEV (reference sequence). Trimming removed 6 bases from V and 0 bases from J; junction bases left unmatched: 1. In DNA, the CDR3 is TGTGCCAGCAGGGGGACAGGGAGCACAGATACGCAGTATTTT. Translated, it gives CASRGTGSTDTQYF.

The chain uses TRBV4-2 and TRBJ2-6; D gene ambiguous. Per the germline V gene, CDR1 is LGHNA and CDR2 is YNFKEQ. The CDR3 is 16 residues long. With 0 bases removed from V and 3 bases from J, the gap between germline ends came to 9 bases. The CDR3 is CASSQDSGVGANVLTF. The CDR3 DNA reads as TGTGCCAGCAGCCAAGATTCCGGTGTTGGGGCCAACGTCCTGACTTTC.